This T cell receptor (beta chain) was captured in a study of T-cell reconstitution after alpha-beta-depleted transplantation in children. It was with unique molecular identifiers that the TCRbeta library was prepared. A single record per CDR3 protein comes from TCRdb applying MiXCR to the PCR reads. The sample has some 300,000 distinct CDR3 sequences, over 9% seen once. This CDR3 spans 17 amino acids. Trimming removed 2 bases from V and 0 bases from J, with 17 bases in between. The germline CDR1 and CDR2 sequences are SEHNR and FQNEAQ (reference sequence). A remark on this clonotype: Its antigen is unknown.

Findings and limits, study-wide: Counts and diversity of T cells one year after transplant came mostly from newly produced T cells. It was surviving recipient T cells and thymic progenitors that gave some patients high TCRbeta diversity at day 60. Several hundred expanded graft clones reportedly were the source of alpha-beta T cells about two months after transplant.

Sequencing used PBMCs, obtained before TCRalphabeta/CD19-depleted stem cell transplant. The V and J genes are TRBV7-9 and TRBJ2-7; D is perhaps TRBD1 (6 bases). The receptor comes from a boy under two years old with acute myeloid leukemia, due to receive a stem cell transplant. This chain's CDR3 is CASSLYTGQFSSYEQYF. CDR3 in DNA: TGTGCCAGCAGCTTATATACCGGACAGTTTAGCTCCTACGAGCAGTACTTC.